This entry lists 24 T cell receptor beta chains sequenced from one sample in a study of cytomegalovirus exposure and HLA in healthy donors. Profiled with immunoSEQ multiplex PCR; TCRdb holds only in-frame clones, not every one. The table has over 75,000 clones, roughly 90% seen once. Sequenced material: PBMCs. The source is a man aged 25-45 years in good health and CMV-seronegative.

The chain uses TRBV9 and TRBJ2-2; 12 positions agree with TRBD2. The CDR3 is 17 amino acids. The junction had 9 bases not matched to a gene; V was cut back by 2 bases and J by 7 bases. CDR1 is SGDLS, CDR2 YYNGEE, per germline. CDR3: CASSVEGLAGAGGELFF. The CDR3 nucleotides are TGTGCCAGCAGCGTTGAGGGACTAGCGGGTGCGGGCGGGGAGCTGTTTTTT.

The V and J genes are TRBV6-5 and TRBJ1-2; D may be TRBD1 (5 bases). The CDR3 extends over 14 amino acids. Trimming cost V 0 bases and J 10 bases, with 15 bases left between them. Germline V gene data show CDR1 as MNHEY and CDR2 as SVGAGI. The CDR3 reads CASSYSPDSQAYTF. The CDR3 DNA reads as TGTGCCAGCAGTTACTCTCCCGACAGTCAAGCCTACACCTTC.

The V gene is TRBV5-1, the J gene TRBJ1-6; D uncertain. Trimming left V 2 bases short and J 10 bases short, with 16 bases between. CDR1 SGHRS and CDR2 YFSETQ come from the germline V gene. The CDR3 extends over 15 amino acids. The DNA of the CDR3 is TGCGCCAGCAGCTTCTTCCGGGATCCCGGCTCACCCCTCCACTTT. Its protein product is CASSFFRDPGSPLHF.

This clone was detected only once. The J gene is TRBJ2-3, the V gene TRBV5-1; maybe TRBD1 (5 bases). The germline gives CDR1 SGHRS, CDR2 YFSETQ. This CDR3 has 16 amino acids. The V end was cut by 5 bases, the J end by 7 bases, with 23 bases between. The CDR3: CASSNGALIPPNTQYF. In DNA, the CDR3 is TGCGCCAGCAGTAATGGGGCCCTTATTCCTCCCAATACGCAGTATTTT.

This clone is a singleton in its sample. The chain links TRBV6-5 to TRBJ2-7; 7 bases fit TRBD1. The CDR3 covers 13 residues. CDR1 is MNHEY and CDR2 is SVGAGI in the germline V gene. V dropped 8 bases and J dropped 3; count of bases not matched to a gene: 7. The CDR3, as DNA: TGTGCCAGCCAACACAGGGGAGACTACGAGCAGTACTTC. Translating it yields CASQHRGDYEQYF.

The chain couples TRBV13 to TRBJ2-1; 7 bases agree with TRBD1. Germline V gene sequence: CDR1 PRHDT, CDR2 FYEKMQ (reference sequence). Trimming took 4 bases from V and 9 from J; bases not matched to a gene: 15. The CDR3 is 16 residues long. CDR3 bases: TGTGCCAGCAGCTCCCGACCCTCGACAGGGCTCGGTGAGCAGTTCTTC. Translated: CASSSRPSTGLGEQFF.

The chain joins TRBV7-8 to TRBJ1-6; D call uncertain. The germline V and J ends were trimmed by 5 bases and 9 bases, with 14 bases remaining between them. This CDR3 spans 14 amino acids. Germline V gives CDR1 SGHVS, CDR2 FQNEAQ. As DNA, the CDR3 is TGTGCCAGCAGCGTAGACCCGACGGGTTCACCCCTCCACTTT. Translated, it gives CASSVDPTGSPLHF.

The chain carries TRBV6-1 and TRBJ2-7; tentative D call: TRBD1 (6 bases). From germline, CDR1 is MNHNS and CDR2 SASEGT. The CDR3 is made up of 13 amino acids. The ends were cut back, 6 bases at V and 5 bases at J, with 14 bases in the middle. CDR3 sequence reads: CASRLTGFDEQYF. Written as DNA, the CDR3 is TGTGCCAGCAGGTTAACAGGGTTCGACGAGCAGTACTTC.

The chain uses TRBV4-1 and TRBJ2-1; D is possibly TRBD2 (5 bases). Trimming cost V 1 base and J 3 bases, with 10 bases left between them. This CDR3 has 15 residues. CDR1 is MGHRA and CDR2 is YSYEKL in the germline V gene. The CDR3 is CASSQGPAGYNEQFF. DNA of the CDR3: TGCGCCAGCAGCCAAGGGCCGGCGGGCTACAATGAGCAGTTCTTC.

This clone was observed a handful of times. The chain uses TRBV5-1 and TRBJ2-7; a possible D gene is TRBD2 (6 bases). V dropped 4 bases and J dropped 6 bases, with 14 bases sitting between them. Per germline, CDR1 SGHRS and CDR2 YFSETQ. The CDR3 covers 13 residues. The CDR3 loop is CASSPGTGGEQYF. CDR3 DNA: TGCGCCAGCAGCCCAGGGACCGGGGGCGAGCAGTACTTC.

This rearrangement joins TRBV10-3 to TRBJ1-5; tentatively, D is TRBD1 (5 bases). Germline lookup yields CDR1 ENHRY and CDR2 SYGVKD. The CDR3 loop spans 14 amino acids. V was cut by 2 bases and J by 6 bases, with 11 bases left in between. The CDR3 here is CAISETGEGQPQHF. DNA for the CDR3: TGTGCCATCAGTGAGACGGGGGAGGGTCAGCCCCAGCATTTT.

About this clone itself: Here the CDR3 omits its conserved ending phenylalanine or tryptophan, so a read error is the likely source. In DNA form, the CDR3 reads TGTGCCAGCAGCTCAGGGGGTGTCTCTGGCTACACCCTC. This codes for CASSSGGVSGYTL. This chain links TRBV5-6 with TRBJ1-2; 7 bases line up with TRBD1. Looked up from germline, CDR1 is SGHDT and CDR2 is YYEEEE. The CDR3 consists of 13 residues. V shed 3 bases and J 7 bases; nucleotides not matched to a gene: 6.

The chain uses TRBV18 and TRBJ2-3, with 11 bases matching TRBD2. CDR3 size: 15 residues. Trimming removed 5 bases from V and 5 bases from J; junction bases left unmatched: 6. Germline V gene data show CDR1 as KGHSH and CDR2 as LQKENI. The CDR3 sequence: CASSISGTSGDTQYF. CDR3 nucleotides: TGTGCCAGCTCAATATCCGGGACTAGCGGAGATACGCAGTATTTT. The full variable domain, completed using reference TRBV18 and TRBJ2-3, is NAGVMQNPRHLVRRRGQEARLRCSPMKGHSHVYWYRQLPEEGLKFMVYLQKENIIDESGMPKERFSAEFPKEGPSILRIQQVVRGDSAAYFCASSISGTSGDTQYFGPGTRLTVL.

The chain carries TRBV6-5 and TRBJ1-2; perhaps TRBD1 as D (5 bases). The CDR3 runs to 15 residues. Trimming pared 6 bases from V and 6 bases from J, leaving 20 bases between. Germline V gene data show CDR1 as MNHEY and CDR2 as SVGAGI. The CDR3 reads CASSSLRGGANGYTF. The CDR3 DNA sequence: TGTGCCAGCAGCTCTCTACGAGGAGGGGCCAATGGCTACACCTTC.

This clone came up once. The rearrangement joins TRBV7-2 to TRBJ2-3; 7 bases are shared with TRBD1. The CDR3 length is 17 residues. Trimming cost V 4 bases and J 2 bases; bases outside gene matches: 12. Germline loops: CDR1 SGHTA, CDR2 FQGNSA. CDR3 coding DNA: TGTGCCAGCAGCTCGAGGCCCGGGACAGACCTCACAGATACGCAGTATTTT. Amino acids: CASSSRPGTDLTDTQYF.

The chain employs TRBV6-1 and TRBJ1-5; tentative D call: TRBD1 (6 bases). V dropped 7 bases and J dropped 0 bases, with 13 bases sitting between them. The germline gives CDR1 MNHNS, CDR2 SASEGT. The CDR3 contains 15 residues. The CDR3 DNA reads TGTGCCAGCAAGGGATCAGGGGTTAGCAATCAGCCCCAGCATTTT. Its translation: CASKGSGVSNQPQHF.

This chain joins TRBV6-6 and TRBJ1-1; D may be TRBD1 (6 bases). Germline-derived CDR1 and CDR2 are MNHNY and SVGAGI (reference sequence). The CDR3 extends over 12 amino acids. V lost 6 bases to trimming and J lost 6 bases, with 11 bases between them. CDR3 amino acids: CASSPGQPEAFF. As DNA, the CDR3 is TGTGCCAGCAGCCCTGGACAGCCTGAAGCTTTCTTT.

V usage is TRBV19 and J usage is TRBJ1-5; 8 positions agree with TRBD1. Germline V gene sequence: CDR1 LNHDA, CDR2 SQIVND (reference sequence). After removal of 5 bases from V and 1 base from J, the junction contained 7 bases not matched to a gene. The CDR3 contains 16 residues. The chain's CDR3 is CASSVLRGPSNQPQHF. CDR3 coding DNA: TGTGCCAGTAGTGTCCTCAGGGGGCCGAGCAATCAGCCCCAGCATTTT.

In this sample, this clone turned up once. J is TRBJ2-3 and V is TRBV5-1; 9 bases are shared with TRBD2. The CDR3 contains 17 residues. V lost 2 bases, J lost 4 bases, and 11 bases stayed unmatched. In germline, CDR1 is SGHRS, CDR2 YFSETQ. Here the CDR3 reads CASSFAYSGGGADTQYF. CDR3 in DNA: TGCGCCAGCAGCTTCGCTTATAGCGGGGGAGGCGCAGATACGCAGTATTTT.

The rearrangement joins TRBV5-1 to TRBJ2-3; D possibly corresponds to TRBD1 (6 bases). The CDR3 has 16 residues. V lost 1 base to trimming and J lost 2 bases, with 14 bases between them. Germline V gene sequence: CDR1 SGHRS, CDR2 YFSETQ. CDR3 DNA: TGCGCCAGCAGCTTGTCAACACAGGGCAACACAGATACGCAGTATTTT. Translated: CASSLSTQGNTDTQYF.

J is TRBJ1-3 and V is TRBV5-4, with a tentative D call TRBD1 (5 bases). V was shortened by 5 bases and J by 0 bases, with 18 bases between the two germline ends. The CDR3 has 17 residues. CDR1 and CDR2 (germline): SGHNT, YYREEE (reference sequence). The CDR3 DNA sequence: TGTGCCAGCAGTAGGGGTCTCCAGTCTAGCTCTGGAAACACCATATATTTT. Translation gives CASSRGLQSSSGNTIYF.

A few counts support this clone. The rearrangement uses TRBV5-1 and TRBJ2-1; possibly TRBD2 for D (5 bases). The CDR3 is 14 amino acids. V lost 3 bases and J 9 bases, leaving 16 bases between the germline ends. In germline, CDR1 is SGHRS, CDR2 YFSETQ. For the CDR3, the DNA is TGCGCCAGCAGCTCCGTAACTAGTTCGAGTGAGCAGTTCTTC. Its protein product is CASSSVTSSSEQFF.

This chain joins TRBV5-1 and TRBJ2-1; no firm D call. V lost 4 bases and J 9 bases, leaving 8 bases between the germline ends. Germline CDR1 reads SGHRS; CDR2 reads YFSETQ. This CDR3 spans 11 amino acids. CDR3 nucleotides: TGCGCCAGCAGCCTCGGTAGTGAGCAGTTCTTC. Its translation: CASSLGSEQFF.

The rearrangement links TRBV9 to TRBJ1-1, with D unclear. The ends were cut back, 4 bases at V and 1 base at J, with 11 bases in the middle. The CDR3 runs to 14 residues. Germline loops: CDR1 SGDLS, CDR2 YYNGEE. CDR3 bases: TGTGCCAGCAGCTACGGGGTAGCGAACACTGAAGCTTTCTTT. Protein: CASSYGVANTEAFF.